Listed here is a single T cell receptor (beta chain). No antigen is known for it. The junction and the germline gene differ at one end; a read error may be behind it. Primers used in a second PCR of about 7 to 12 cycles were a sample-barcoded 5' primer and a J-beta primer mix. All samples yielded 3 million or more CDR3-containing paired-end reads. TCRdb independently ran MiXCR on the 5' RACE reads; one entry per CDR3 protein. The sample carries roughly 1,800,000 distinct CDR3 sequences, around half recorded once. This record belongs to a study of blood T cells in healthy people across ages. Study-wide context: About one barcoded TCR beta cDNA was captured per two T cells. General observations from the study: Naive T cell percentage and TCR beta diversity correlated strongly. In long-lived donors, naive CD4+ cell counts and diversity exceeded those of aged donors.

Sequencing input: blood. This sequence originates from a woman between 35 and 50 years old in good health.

The CDR3 DNA reads as TGTGCCAGCAGTTTCTCCGGGGAGGGCCTCTCCTCCGAGCAGTACTTC. Residues: CASSFSGEGLSSEQYF. The gene calls are TRBV6-5 and TRBJ2-5; the match to TRBD2 covers 7 bases. The J call may be wrong; the DNA end is better matched by TRBJ2-7. The CDR3 covers 16 residues. In germline, CDR1 is MNHEY, CDR2 SVGAGI.